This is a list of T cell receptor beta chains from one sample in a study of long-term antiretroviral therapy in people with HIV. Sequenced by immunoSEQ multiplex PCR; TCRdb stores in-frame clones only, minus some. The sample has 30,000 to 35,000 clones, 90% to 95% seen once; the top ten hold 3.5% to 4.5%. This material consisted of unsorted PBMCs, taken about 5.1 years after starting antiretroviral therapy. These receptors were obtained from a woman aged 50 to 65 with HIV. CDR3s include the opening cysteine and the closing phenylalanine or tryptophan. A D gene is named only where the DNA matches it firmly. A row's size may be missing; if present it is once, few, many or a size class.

CDR3nt: TGTGCCAGCAGCTCGCCCGGTGCTGGGCTCGCCGGCTACACCTTC
CDR3aa: CASSSPGAGLAGYTF
v_gene: TRBV11-2
j_gene: TRBJ1-2
abundance: NA
d_gene: NA
len: 15

CDR3nt: TGTGCCAGCAGCCAGTTGACAGGGGCCTATGGCTACACCTTC
CDR3aa: CASSQLTGAYGYTF
v_gene: TRBV5-6
j_gene: TRBJ1-2
abundance: NA
d_gene: TRBD1
len: 14

CDR3nt: TGTGCCAGCAGCTTAGAATTAGGGTCACCCCTCCACTTT
CDR3aa: CASSLELGSPLHF
v_gene: TRBV11-3
j_gene: TRBJ1-6
abundance: NA
d_gene: NA
len: 13

CDR3nt: TGTGCCAGCAACCGAATAGCAGTTTCCAACACTGAAGCTTTCTTT
CDR3aa: CASNRIAVSNTEAFF
v_gene: TRBV6-1
j_gene: TRBJ1-1
abundance: NA
d_gene: NA
len: 15

CDR3nt: TGCAGCGTTGAAGATATGACAGGGGGCAGAAACACCATATATTTT
CDR3aa: CSVEDMTGGRNTIYF
v_gene: TRBV29-1
j_gene: TRBJ1-3
abundance: NA
d_gene: TRBD1
len: 15

CDR3nt: TGTGCCAGCAGTGAAGCCCCTTATGGGGGCGCTATCCAATACAATGAGCAGTTCTTC
CDR3aa: CASSEAPYGGAIQYNEQFF
v_gene: TRBV6-1
j_gene: TRBJ2-1
abundance: NA
d_gene: NA
len: 19

CDR3nt: TGTGCCAGCAGTTACGGCAACATCGGCGACTACACCTTC
CDR3aa: CASSYGNIGDYTF
v_gene: TRBV6-6
j_gene: TRBJ1-2
abundance: NA
d_gene: NA
len: 13

CDR3nt: TGTGCCAGTAGTATGATGATATCCTCTGGAAACACCATATATTTT
CDR3aa: CASSMMISSGNTIYF
v_gene: TRBV19
j_gene: TRBJ1-3
abundance: NA
d_gene: NA
len: 15

CDR3nt: TGCGCCAGCAGCCAAGTTGACATGGGTCTAATCCAAAATTCACCCCTCCACTTT
CDR3aa: CASSQVDMGLIQNSPLHF
v_gene: TRBV4-1
j_gene: TRBJ1-6
abundance: NA
d_gene: NA
len: 18

CDR3nt: TGTGCCAGCAGTTCCCTAGGGGGCCTGGGAGATGGCTACACCTTC
CDR3aa: CASSSLGGLGDGYTF
v_gene: TRBV6-6
j_gene: TRBJ1-2
abundance: NA
d_gene: TRBD1
len: 15

CDR3nt: TGTGCCAGCAGCTTGGGGGGAGACTATGGCTACACCTTC
CDR3aa: CASSLGGDYGYTF
v_gene: TRBV5-4
j_gene: TRBJ1-2
abundance: NA
d_gene: NA
len: 13

CDR3nt: TGCGCCAGCAGCTTGAGGGGGCCCGATAATGAAAAACTGTTTTTT
CDR3aa: CASSLRGPDNEKLFF
v_gene: TRBV5-1
j_gene: TRBJ1-4
abundance: once
d_gene: TRBD1
len: 15

CDR3nt: TGTGCCACGTCCTGGACAGGGGCCACCTACGAGCAGTACTTC
CDR3aa: CATSWTGATYEQYF
v_gene: TRBV2
j_gene: TRBJ2-7
abundance: NA
d_gene: TRBD1
len: 14

CDR3nt: TGTGCCAGTACTACGGGGGAGTTGAGCAATCAGCCCCAGCATTTT
CDR3aa: CASTTGELSNQPQHF
v_gene: TRBV19
j_gene: TRBJ1-5
abundance: NA
d_gene: NA
len: 15

CDR3nt: TGTGCCAGCAGCTTAGGGGGGGTCTCCTACGAGCAGTACTTC
CDR3aa: CASSLGGVSYEQYF
v_gene: TRBV7-9
j_gene: TRBJ2-7
abundance: NA
d_gene: NA
len: 14

CDR3nt: TGTGCCAGCAGTGTAGCCCCGACAGGCCAAGAGACCCAGTACTTC
CDR3aa: CASSVAPTGQETQYF
v_gene: TRBV6-1
j_gene: TRBJ2-5
abundance: NA
d_gene: NA
len: 15

CDR3nt: TGTGCCAGTAGTCGAGGGGCAGCGGGGGGGCAAGAGACCCAGTACTTC
CDR3aa: CASSRGAAGGQETQYF
v_gene: TRBV19
j_gene: TRBJ2-5
abundance: NA
d_gene: TRBD2
len: 16

CDR3nt: TGTGCCAGCAGCTTACGGGGGGATGGCTACACCTTC
CDR3aa: CASSLRGDGYTF
v_gene: TRBV7-6
j_gene: TRBJ1-2
abundance: NA
d_gene: NA
len: 12

CDR3nt: TGTGCCAGCAGCTTACTACCAGGGTATAATTCACCCCTCCACTTT
CDR3aa: CASSLLPGYNSPLHF
v_gene: TRBV7-3
j_gene: TRBJ1-6
abundance: NA
d_gene: NA
len: 15

CDR3nt: TGTGCCAGCACTCTGACAGGGGAAGGAAACACCATATATTTT
CDR3aa: CASTLTGEGNTIYF
v_gene: TRBV7-2
j_gene: TRBJ1-3
abundance: NA
d_gene: TRBD1
len: 14

CDR3nt: TGCAGCGTTGCTACCCTAGCCGGGTCCTACGAGCAGTACTTC
CDR3aa: CSVATLAGSYEQYF
v_gene: TRBV29-1
j_gene: TRBJ2-7
abundance: NA
d_gene: NA
len: 14

CDR3nt: TGTGCCAGCAGTTACGGTTCTAGCGGGGTTCAAGAGACCCAGTACTTC
CDR3aa: CASSYGSSGVQETQYF
v_gene: TRBV6-5
j_gene: TRBJ2-5
abundance: NA
d_gene: TRBD2
len: 16

CDR3nt: TGTGCCAGCAGTAAGCGCCGACAGCGCTCCTACGAGCAGTACTTC
CDR3aa: CASSKRRQRSYEQYF
v_gene: TRBV6-5
j_gene: TRBJ2-7
abundance: NA
d_gene: NA
len: 15

CDR3nt: TGCGCCAGCAGCCAAGAAGCTGCGGGGAGTGATGGCTACACCTTC
CDR3aa: CASSQEAAGSDGYTF
v_gene: TRBV4-3
j_gene: TRBJ1-2
abundance: NA
d_gene: NA
len: 15